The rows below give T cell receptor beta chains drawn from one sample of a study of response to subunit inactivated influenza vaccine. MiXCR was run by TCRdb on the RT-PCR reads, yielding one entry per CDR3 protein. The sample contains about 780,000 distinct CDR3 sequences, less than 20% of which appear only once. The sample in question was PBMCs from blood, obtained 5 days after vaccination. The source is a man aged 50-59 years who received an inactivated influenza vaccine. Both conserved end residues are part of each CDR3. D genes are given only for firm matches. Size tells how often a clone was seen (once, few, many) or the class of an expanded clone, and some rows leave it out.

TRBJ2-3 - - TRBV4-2 TGTGCCAGCAGCCAAGAGGTCACTAGCACAGATACGCAGTATTTT CASSQEVTSTDTQYF
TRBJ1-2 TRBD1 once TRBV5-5 TGTGCCAGCAGCTGGGGGGGACAGTTAAACTATGGCTACACCTTC CASSWGGQLNYGYTF
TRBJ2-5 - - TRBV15 TGTGCCACCAGCCGAGGGGCGGGTGTGGGAGAGACCCAGTACTTC CATSRGAGVGETQYF
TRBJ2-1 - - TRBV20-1 TGCAGTGCCCGCCCGGAGGCTAGCAGTAATGAGCAGTTCTTC CSARPEASSNEQFF
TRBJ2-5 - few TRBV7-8 TGTGCCAGCAGCTCAGGGGACACCTTGAGGGAGACCCAGTACTTC CASSSGDTLRETQYF
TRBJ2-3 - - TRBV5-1 TGCGCCAGCAGCTTGGCTTCAGCTACGCAGTATTTT CASSLASATQYF
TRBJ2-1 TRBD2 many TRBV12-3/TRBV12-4 TGTGCCAGCAGTTTAGTCCTAGCGGGAAGGGATGAGCAGTTCTTC CASSLVLAGRDEQFF
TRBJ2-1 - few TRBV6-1 TGTGCCAGCGGGTCCCCTCCCGGGACGAATACCTACAATGAGCAGTTCTTC CASGSPPGTNTYNEQFF
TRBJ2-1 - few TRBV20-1 TGCAGTGCTAGCCCCCTCCGGGCATCGCTGGATGAGCAGTTCTTC CSASPLRASLDEQFF
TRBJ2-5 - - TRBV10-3 TGTGCCATCAGTGGGGGGGCTGGGACCATGAACGGGGAGACCCAGTACTTC CAISGGAGTMNGETQYF
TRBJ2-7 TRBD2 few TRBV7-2 TGTGCCAGCAGCTATAGCTTAGCGGGAGGGCCCTACGAGCAGTACTTC CASSYSLAGGPYEQYF
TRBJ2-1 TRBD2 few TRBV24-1 TGTGCCACCAGTGATTTGGGTAGCGGGGGGTACAATGAGCAGTTCTTC CATSDLGSGGYNEQFF
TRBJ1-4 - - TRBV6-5 TGTGCCAGCAGTTACAGGAGAGTTGGAACTAATGAAAAACTGTTTTTT CASSYRRVGTNEKLFF
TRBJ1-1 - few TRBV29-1 TGCAGCGTTGAGTCGCAGGGTCACCCTGAAGCTTTCTTT CSVESQGHPEAFF
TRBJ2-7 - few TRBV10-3 TGTGCCATCAGTGAAGCAGGGTCCGAGCAGTACTTC CAISEAGSEQYF
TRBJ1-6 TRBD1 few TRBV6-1 TGTGCCAGCAGTCCGACAGGGGCCCAGGATCTATATAATTCACCCCTCCACTTT CASSPTGAQDLYNSPLHF
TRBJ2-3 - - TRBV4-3 TGCGCCAGCAGCCATTTAATAGGGGGGTTGGGAGATACGCAGTATTTT CASSHLIGGLGDTQYF
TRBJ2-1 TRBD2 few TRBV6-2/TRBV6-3 TGTGCCAGCAGTTATCCGACTAGCGGGGGGACCAATGAGCAGTTCTTC CASSYPTSGGTNEQFF
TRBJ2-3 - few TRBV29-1 TGCAGCGTTGTCGCCCAGCCCGGGCCAGATACGCAGTATTTT CSVVAQPGPDTQYF
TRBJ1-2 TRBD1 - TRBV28 TGTGCCATCAAACCCACCGGGACAGGATATGGCTACACCTTC CAIKPTGTGYGYTF
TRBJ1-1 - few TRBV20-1 TGCAGTGCACCGCGGGGTGCAGGCGTTGGGACTGAAGCTTTCTTT CSAPRGAGVGTEAFF
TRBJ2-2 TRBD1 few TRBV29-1 TGCAGCGTTGGGGGACAGGGGAACACCGGGGAGCTGTTTTTT CSVGGQGNTGELFF
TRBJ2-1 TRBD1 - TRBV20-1 TGCAGTGCCCGACAGGGAGCCCGACGTGAGCAGTTCTTC CSARQGARREQFF
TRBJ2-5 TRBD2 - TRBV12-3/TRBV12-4 TGTGCCAGCAGTTTTACAGGTAGCGGGGGAGAGACCCAGTACTTC CASSFTGSGGETQYF
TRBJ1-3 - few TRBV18 TGTGCCAGCTCACCAGGGCTCGAAAACACCATATATTTT CASSPGLENTIYF
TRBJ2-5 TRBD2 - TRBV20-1 TGCAGTGCTAGAGAGGGACTAGCTGGCGAGACCCAGTACTTC CSAREGLAGETQYF
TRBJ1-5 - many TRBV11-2 TGTGCCAGCAGCTTAGGGGGGGCCAATCAGCCCCAGCATTTT CASSLGGANQPQHF
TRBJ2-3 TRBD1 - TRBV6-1 TGTGCCAGCAACCTACAGGGGGCGCGTACAGATACGCAGTATTTT CASNLQGARTDTQYF
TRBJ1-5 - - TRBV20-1 TGCAGTGCCCACCCGGGAGATAGCAATCAGCCCCAGCATTTT CSAHPGDSNQPQHF
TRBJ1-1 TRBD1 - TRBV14 TGTGCCAGCAGCCAAGGCCAGGGGGCTTGGACTGAAGCTTTCTTT CASSQGQGAWTEAFF
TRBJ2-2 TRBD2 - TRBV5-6 TGTGCCAGCAGCTTGGTTCCTAGCGGGAGTTCTCCCGGGGAGCTGTTTTTT CASSLVPSGSSPGELFF
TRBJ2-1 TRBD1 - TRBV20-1 TGCAGTGCTGAGACAGGGTATGTTGGCAATGAGCAGTTCTTC CSAETGYVGNEQFF
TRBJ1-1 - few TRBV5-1 TGCGCCAGTTCACTCGGGGCCTCTCTTCCTGAAGCTTTCTTT CASSLGASLPEAFF
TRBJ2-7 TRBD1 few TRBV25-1 TGTGCCAGCAGTGTCAGGGACAGGTCCGCCTACGAGCAGTACTTC CASSVRDRSAYEQYF
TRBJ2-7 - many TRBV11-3 TGTGCCAGCAGCCCCGGGGGTGGATCCTACGAGCAGTACTTC CASSPGGGSYEQYF
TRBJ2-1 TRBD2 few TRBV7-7 TGTGCCAGCAGTCGGGACTACAGCTCCTACAATGAGCAGTTCTTC CASSRDYSSYNEQFF
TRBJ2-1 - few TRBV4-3 TGCGCCAGCAGCCAAGATCGTCCCGACCAATTATACAATGAGCAGTTCTTC CASSQDRPDQLYNEQFF
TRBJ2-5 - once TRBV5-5 TGTGCCAGCAGCGGACTGGGGACCGGAGAGACCCAGTACTTC CASSGLGTGETQYF
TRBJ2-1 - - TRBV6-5 TGTGCCAGCAATTCTTTTAATTCGCACCTCAATGAGCAGTTCTTC CASNSFNSHLNEQFF
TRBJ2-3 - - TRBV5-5 TGTGCCAGCAGCTTGGAGGAGTCAGTCTGGGGGAGGTTAGATACGCAGTATTTT CASSLEESVWGRLDTQYF
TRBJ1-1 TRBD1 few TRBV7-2 TGTGCCAGCAGCTTCCAAGGGGGCGTGGACACTGAAGCTTTCTTT CASSFQGGVDTEAFF
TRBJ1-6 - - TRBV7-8 TGTGCCAGCAGCTTCGGGCAGACAGATAATTCACCCCTCCACTTT CASSFGQTDNSPLHF
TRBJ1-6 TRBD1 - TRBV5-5 TGTGCCAGCAGCGTGGGACAGGGTATATCACCCCTCCACTTT CASSVGQGISPLHF
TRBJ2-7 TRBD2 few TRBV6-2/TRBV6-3 TGTGCCAGCAGTTACCCCACTAGCGGGAGAATATACGAGCAGTACTTC CASSYPTSGRIYEQYF
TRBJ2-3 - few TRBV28 TGTGCCAGCAGTTTTTTCGTGGGGGGCACAGATACGCAGTATTTT CASSFFVGGTDTQYF
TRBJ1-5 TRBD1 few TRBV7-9 TGTGCCAGCAGCTTAGCTGGACAGGGTGAATGGGATCAGCCCCAGCATTTT CASSLAGQGEWDQPQHF
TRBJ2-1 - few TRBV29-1 TGCAGCGTTGGTTTTTCGCCCCGGCGCGTCACCTACAATGAGCAGTTCTTC CSVGFSPRRVTYNEQFF
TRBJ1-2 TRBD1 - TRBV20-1 TGCAGTGCTGATCCGGGACAGACCTATGGCTACACCTTC CSADPGQTYGYTF
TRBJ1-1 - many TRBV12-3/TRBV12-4 TGTGCCAGCAGCCTCCAGGGAAACACTGAAGCTTTCTTT CASSLQGNTEAFF
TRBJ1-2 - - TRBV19 TGTGCCAGTAGGAGGGGTGAGACTGGCTACACCTTC CASRRGETGYTF
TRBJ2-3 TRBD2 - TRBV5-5 TGTGCCAGCAGCTTGTACGGGAGGGAGCGACACACAGATACGCAGTATTTT CASSLYGRERHTDTQYF
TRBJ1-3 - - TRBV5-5 TGTGCCAGCAGCACGGTGGGAGGAAACACCATATATTTT CASSTVGGNTIYF
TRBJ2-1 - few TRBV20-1 TGCAGTGCTAGCCTGACTGGCAATGAGCAGTTCTTC CSASLTGNEQFF
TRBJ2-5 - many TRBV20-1 TGCAGTGCGTCTGGTCGGGAGACCCAGTACTTC CSASGRETQYF
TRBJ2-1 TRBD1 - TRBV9 TGTGCCAGCAGCGTCGCCAGGGGGCTGAACTATGAGCAGTTCTTC CASSVARGLNYEQFF
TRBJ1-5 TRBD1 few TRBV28 TGTGCCAGCAGTCAGGACAGGGGGCGCGGGGGACGGCAGCCCCAGCATTTT CASSQDRGRGGRQPQHF
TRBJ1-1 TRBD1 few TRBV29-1 TGCAGCGCTAGATACACAGGGGACAAGAACACTGAAGCTTTCTTT CSARYTGDKNTEAFF
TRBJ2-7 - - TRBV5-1 TGCGCCAGCAGCTGGGCCGGCAGGGGAATATCCTACGAGCAGTACTTC CASSWAGRGISYEQYF